Shown below are 25 T cell receptor beta chains from a single sample sequenced in a study of Graves' ophthalmopathy and Graves' hyperthyroidism. The TCR beta CDR3 regions underwent amplification from RNA transcripts. HTBI primers were used in a first-round RT-PCR, which preceded a second-round multiplex PCR. TCRdb reanalysed the multiplex PCR reads using MiXCR and keeps one entry per CDR3 protein. The sample lists a few hundred thousand distinct CDR3 sequences, 15% occurring once. The sequenced material came from peripheral blood. The receptor source for this set is a young woman with stable Graves' hyperthyroidism.

The chain carries TRBV3-1 and TRBJ1-1; a weak D match, TRBD1 (6 bases). This CDR3 has 15 amino acids. Looked up from germline, CDR1 is LGHDT and CDR2 is YNNKEL (reference sequence). V was shortened by 3 bases and J by 1 base, with 12 bases between the two germline ends. CDR3 residues: CASSQDSTGNTEAFF. As DNA, the CDR3 is TGTGCCAGCAGCCAGGACTCGACAGGGAACACTGAAGCTTTCTTT.

This clonotype was detected many times. This chain links TRBV12-3 or TRBV12-4 with TRBJ1-5; D is unresolved. The CDR3 loop spans 16 amino acids. V was cut by 4 bases and J by 6 bases, with 19 bases left in between. The CDR3 loop reads CASSYPGPNSPQPQHF. DNA for the CDR3: TGTGCCAGCAGTTATCCCGGGCCAAATTCCCCTCAGCCCCAGCATTTT.

In regard to this clonotype: The junction does not match germline at one end; this may be a read error. This rearrangement joins TRBV3-1 to TRBJ1-6; no clear D. This CDR3 comprises 15 residues. Per germline, CDR1 LGHDT and CDR2 YNNKEL (reference sequence). The CDR3 nucleotides are TGTGCCAGCAGCCAAGAAGTAGGTACGGCGTCACACCTCCACTTT. Translating it yields CASSQEVGTASHLHF.

V usage is TRBV4-1 and J usage is TRBJ2-1; 7 bases are a match to TRBD1. The CDR3 is 15 amino acids. Losses at the gene ends were 4 bases for V and 0 bases for J; bases not matched to a gene: 3. Per germline, CDR1 MGHRA and CDR2 YSYEKL. The DNA of the CDR3 is TGCGCCAGCAGCCCCGACAGGGCCTCCTACAATGAGCAGTTCTTC. Translation: CASSPDRASYNEQFF.

This clonotype was seen a handful of times. The chain links TRBV7-2 to TRBJ1-1; TRBD1 matches at 7 bases. This CDR3 has 13 amino acids. Germline V gene data show CDR1 as SGHTA and CDR2 as FQGNSA. Trimming at V came to 1 base and at J to 9 bases, leaving 5 bases not matched to a gene. CDR3 amino acids: CASSLGTGDKAFF. The CDR3, as DNA: TGTGCCAGCAGCTTAGGGACAGGAGACAAAGCTTTCTTT.

This clonotype was counted ten times or more. The chain combines TRBV19 with TRBJ1-2; D uncertain. Per germline, CDR1 LNHDA and CDR2 SQIVND (reference sequence). The V end lost 0 bases, the J end lost 6 bases, and 11 bases lay between the germline ends. This CDR3 region has 14 residues. The CDR3 sequence: CASSIDRRLDGYTF. The DNA for the CDR3 is TGTGCCAGTAGTATAGACAGGCGACTGGATGGCTACACCTTC. Looking up the rest from reference TRBV19 and TRBJ1-2 gives the full variable domain: DGGITQSPKYLFRKEGQNVTLSCEQNLNHDAMYWYRQDPGQGLRLIYYSQIVNDFQKGDIAEGYSVSREKKESFPLTVTSAQKNPTAFYLCASSIDRRLDGYTFGSGTRLTVV.

This clonotype has ten or more counts. DNA for the CDR3: TGTGCCAGTAGTAAGGGTGAGGCGGATCAGCCCCAGCATTTT. It translates to CASSKGEADQPQHF. The chain carries TRBV19 and TRBJ1-5; no definite D call. Germline values: CDR1 LNHDA, CDR2 SQIVND (reference sequence). This CDR3 comprises 14 residues. V lost 4 bases and J lost 5, with 12 bases in between.

This clonotype was counted many times. This chain joins TRBV27 and TRBJ1-1; a weak D match, TRBD1 (6 bases). CDR3 length: 13 amino acids. V lost 5 bases, J lost 4 bases, and 11 bases lay in between. In germline, CDR1 is MNHEY, CDR2 SMNVEV (reference sequence). DNA of the CDR3: TGTGCCAGCAGTCACAGGGAGGGCACTGAAGCTTTCTTT. Protein: CASSHREGTEAFF.

The chain has TRBV4-1 and TRBJ2-2; D ambiguous. Trimming shortened V by 4 bases and J by 4 bases, and 10 bases separated the two germline ends. CDR3 length: 14 amino acids. CDR1 and CDR2 (germline): MGHRA, YSYEKL. The CDR3 protein is CASSPHVSTGELFF. The CDR3 coding sequence is TGCGCCAGCAGCCCCCATGTGAGCACCGGGGAGCTGTTTTTT.

This clonotype was seen many times. The chain combines TRBV7-2 with TRBJ1-5; possibly TRBD1 for D (5 bases). V dropped 1 base and J dropped 6 bases, with 10 bases sitting between them. This CDR3 has 14 residues. Germline V gene data show CDR1 as SGHTA and CDR2 as FQGNSA. The CDR3 DNA sequence: TGTGCCAGCAGCTTAGGGATAGGGGCTCAGCCCCAGCATTTT. Amino acids: CASSLGIGAQPQHF.

This clonotype has just a few counts. The chain carries TRBV20-1 and TRBJ1-5; 10 nucleotides line up with TRBD1. Looked up from germline, CDR1 is DFQATT and CDR2 is SNEGSKA (reference sequence). This CDR3 comprises 15 residues. J lost 9 bases, V lost 1 base, and 9 bases had no gene match. The CDR3 protein is CSARVSGQGLAPQHF. The CDR3 DNA is TGCAGTGCTAGAGTATCGGGACAGGGGTTGGCGCCCCAGCATTTT.

This clonotype was recorded many times. The rearrangement links TRBV12-3 or TRBV12-4 to TRBJ2-7, with D perhaps being TRBD1 or TRBD2 (6 bases each). V was clipped by 6 bases and J by 4 bases, with 22 bases between them. CDR3 size: 16 residues. CDR3 DNA: TGTGCCAGCAGCCCACACTTACCTTGGGGGGCGTACGAGCAGTACTTC. Its protein is CASSPHLPWGAYEQYF.

In this sample, this clonotype turned up many times. The J gene is TRBJ1-2, the V gene TRBV2; D is undetermined. Trimming shortened V by 7 bases and J by 4 bases, and 10 bases separated the two germline ends. The CDR3 is 12 amino acids. CDR1 and CDR2 from the germline V gene are SNHLY and FYNNEI. The CDR3 nucleotides read TGTGCCAGCAACCCGGGAGGCTATGGCTACACCTTC. This translates into CASNPGGYGYTF.

This clonotype came up a few times. V and J are TRBV18 and TRBJ2-5, with D perhaps being TRBD1 or TRBD2 (5 bases each). The V and J ends lost 3 bases and 2 bases respectively, with 16 bases between them. The V gene's germline CDR1 is KGHSH and CDR2 LQKENI. CDR3 length: 16 residues. The CDR3 nucleotides read TGTGCCAGCTCACCCTTTTTAGGCGAGGGGCAAGAGACCCAGTACTTC. The encoded protein is CASSPFLGEGQETQYF.

This clonotype was seen repeatedly, ten times or more. The chain is built from TRBV6-5 and TRBJ1-1; TRBD1 matches at 8 bases. After removal of 0 bases from V and 10 bases from J, the junction contained 7 bases not matched to a gene. This CDR3 comprises 14 residues. Germline assignment: CDR1 MNHEY and CDR2 SVGAGI. CDR3 nucleotide sequence: TGTGCCAGCAGTTACTCGAGGCCAGGGGGCCGAGCTTTCTTT. Amino acid sequence: CASSYSRPGGRAFF.

This clonotype was found a few times. This chain joins TRBV7-2 and TRBJ1-5; D perhaps matches TRBD1 (5 bases). This CDR3 has 15 amino acids. Germline CDR1 SGHTA, CDR2 FQGNSA. Trimming stripped 5 bases from V and 1 base from J, with 12 bases between. The CDR3 region is CASSGGTFSNQPQHF. The CDR3 bases are TGTGCCAGCAGCGGGGGGACTTTCAGCAATCAGCCCCAGCATTTT.

This clonotype has a handful of counts. The rearrangement uses TRBV7-9 and TRBJ1-1; weak D call: TRBD1 (5 bases). The CDR3 length is 12 residues. The germline gives CDR1 SEHNR, CDR2 FQNEAQ (reference sequence). The ends were cut back, 8 bases at V and 4 bases at J, with 11 bases in the middle. CDR3 nucleotide sequence: TGTGCCAGCCGGGGACTGTCCACTGAAGCTTTCTTT. Translating it yields CASRGLSTEAFF.

This clonotype was counted ten times or more. CDR3 sequence (DNA): TGTGCCATCAGTTTCGGGGGGAAACACACTGAAGCTTTCTTT. This sequence encodes CAISFGGKHTEAFF. The chain carries TRBV10-3 and TRBJ1-1, with D possibly matching TRBD1 (5 bases). Germline V gene lookup returns CDR1 ENHRY and CDR2 SYGVKD. Trimming removed 5 bases at V and 3 bases at J, with 13 bases between. There are 14 residues in the CDR3.

This clonotype appeared many times. This chain connects TRBV6-2 or TRBV6-3 to TRBJ1-1; D is undetermined. The V end lost 0 bases, the J end lost 7 bases, and 6 bases lay between the germline ends. The CDR3 length is 12 residues. CDR1 and CDR2 from the germline V gene are MNHEY and SVGEGT. CDR3 in amino acids: CASSYSGVEAFF. The CDR3 DNA reads TGTGCCAGCAGTTACTCGGGAGTTGAAGCTTTCTTT.

This clonotype was detected only a few times. The chain recombines TRBV19 with TRBJ2-5; TRBD1 matches at 10 bases. Trimming removed 5 bases from V and 4 bases from J; junction bases left unmatched: 7. Germline V gene sequence: CDR1 LNHDA, CDR2 SQIVND (reference sequence). CDR3 length: 15 amino acids. This CDR3 is CASSGDRGVGETQYF. In DNA, the CDR3 is TGTGCCAGTAGTGGGGACAGGGGAGTAGGAGAGACCCAGTACTTC.

This clonotype was detected ten times or more. V is TRBV12-3 or TRBV12-4 and J is TRBJ1-1; D is uncertain. The CDR3 is 14 amino acids. V was shortened by 6 bases and J by 0 bases, with 11 bases between the two germline ends. CDR3 amino acids: CASSQDPMNTEAFF. CDR3 DNA sequence: TGTGCCAGCAGCCAGGACCCGATGAACACTGAAGCTTTCTTT.

This clonotype was counted ten times or more. The V and J genes are TRBV2 and TRBJ1-5; no reliable D call. The CDR3 covers 14 residues. In germline, CDR1 is SNHLY, CDR2 FYNNEI. The germline V and J ends were trimmed by 8 bases and 0 bases, with 11 bases remaining between them. CDR3 loop: CASRRHGSNQPQHF. In DNA, the CDR3 is TGTGCCAGCCGGAGGCACGGTAGCAATCAGCCCCAGCATTTT.

Points on this clonotype: This may stem from a read error, because a much larger clone lies one nucleotide away. CDR3 sequence (DNA): TGCAGCGTCGGCGATAGGACAGGATTTAATAGCTACACCTTC. Encoded protein: CSVGDRTGFNSYTF. The chain couples TRBV29-1 to TRBJ1-2; 7 bases are shared with TRBD1. The V gene's germline CDR1 is SQVTM and CDR2 ANQGSEA. The CDR3 spans 14 residues. J lost 9 bases, V lost 6 bases, and 16 bases had no gene match.

The sample holds many counts of this clonotype. The chain links TRBV20-1 to TRBJ1-1, with TRBD1 identical over 10 bases. CDR3 length equals 18 residues. Germline V gene sequence: CDR1 DFQATT, CDR2 SNEGSKA (reference sequence). V dropped 6 bases and J dropped 1; count of bases not matched to a gene: 17. The CDR3 here is CSADSYPGQGIPNTEAFF. DNA of the CDR3: TGCAGTGCGGATTCCTACCCGGGACAGGGGATTCCGAACACTGAAGCTTTCTTT.

This clonotype was counted at least ten times. J is TRBJ1-2 and V is TRBV12-3 or TRBV12-4, with D possibly matching TRBD1 (5 bases). V was cut by 1 base and J by 5 bases, with 11 bases left in between. The CDR3 length is 14 residues. In nucleotides, the CDR3 is TGTGCCAGCAGTTTAGGTATTAGGGGATATGGCTACACCTTC. This gives the protein CASSLGIRGYGYTF.